These 17 T cell receptor beta chains were sequenced from one sample in a study of cytomegalovirus exposure and HLA in healthy donors. Clones were read by immunoSEQ multiplex PCR, and TCRdb kept only the in-frame ones, dropping some. The table has over 200,000 clones, over 65% seen once. The specimen was PBMCs. These receptors originate from a woman between 18 and 30 years old in good health and CMV-seronegative.

This chain uses TRBV6-1 with TRBJ2-7; D assignment may be TRBD1 or TRBD2 (5 bases each). The V and J ends lost 7 bases and 0 bases respectively, with 13 bases between them. This CDR3 spans 14 amino acids. Germline V gene sequence: CDR1 MNHNS, CDR2 SASEGT. The CDR3 region has the DNA TGTGCCAGCAAGGCAGGGACCATCTCCTACGAGCAGTACTTC. Its protein is CASKAGTISYEQYF.

J is TRBJ2-2 and V is TRBV27, with 12 bases that match TRBD2. Trimming cost V 7 bases and J 0 bases; bases outside gene matches: 3. Germline V gives CDR1 MNHEY, CDR2 SMNVEV (reference sequence). This CDR3 region has 16 residues. The CDR3 DNA reads TGTGCCAGCACCCTAGCGGGAGGGCCGAACACCGGGGAGCTGTTTTTT. Its translation is CASTLAGGPNTGELFF.

The chain combines TRBV9 with TRBJ1-2; D may be TRBD1 (5 bases). Germline V gene sequence: CDR1 SGDLS, CDR2 YYNGEE. This CDR3 has 16 residues. The germline V and J ends were trimmed by 4 bases and 4 bases, with 20 bases remaining between them. For the CDR3, the DNA is TGTGCCAGCAGCAGACAGATCGGGGAGGTGGCCTATGGCTACACCTTC. Translating gives CASSRQIGEVAYGYTF.

CDR3 sequence: CATALGAGGGYNEQFF. CDR3 coding DNA: TGTGCCACCGCCTTAGGAGCGGGGGGGGGTTACAATGAGCAGTTCTTC. The J gene is TRBJ2-1, the V gene TRBV6-4; 10 bases agree with TRBD2. Germline CDR1 and CDR2: MRHNA and SNTAGT. The CDR3 covers 16 residues. V gave up 10 bases and J gave up 4 bases; unmatched junction bases: 13.

V is TRBV5-1 and J is TRBJ2-2, with TRBD1 as a possible D gene (5 bases). Trimming cost V 1 base and J 2 bases, with 9 bases left between them. This CDR3 region has 15 residues. Germline V CDR1 and CDR2: SGHRS, YFSETQ. CDR3 sequence reads: CASSLRTTNTGELFF. CDR3 bases: TGCGCCAGCAGCTTGCGGACAACTAACACCGGGGAGCTGTTTTTT.

This chain joins TRBV4-2 and TRBJ2-2, with 15 bases matching TRBD2. The germline V gene encodes CDR1 LGHNA and CDR2 YNFKEQ. This CDR3 has 17 residues. V gave up 4 bases and J gave up 7 bases; unmatched junction bases: 7. The CDR3, as DNA: TGTGCCAGCAGCCCCCGGACTAGCGGGAGGGCCGACGGGGAGCTGTTTTTT. Translating it yields CASSPRTSGRADGELFF.

The chain has TRBV6-5 and TRBJ1-3; unclear D gene. This CDR3 is built from 12 residues. Deletions cut 8 bases from V and 2 bases from J, with 7 bases between. CDR1 is MNHEY, CDR2 SVGAGI, per germline. Written as DNA, the CDR3 is TGTGCCAGCGGATGGCCTGGAAACACCATATATTTT. This encodes CASGWPGNTIYF.

This clone has a handful of counts. The rearrangement joins TRBV28 to TRBJ1-2; D call uncertain. The germline gives CDR1 MDHEN, CDR2 SYDVKM. The V gene lost 6 bases and the J gene lost 1 base, with 6 bases spanning the gap. The CDR3 loop spans 12 amino acids. The CDR3 DNA sequence: TGTGCCAGCAGCAAAAATAACTATGGCTACACCTTC. It translates to CASSKNNYGYTF.

The V call is TRBV6-1, the J call TRBJ2-1; possibly TRBD1 for D (6 bases). Germline assignment: CDR1 MNHNS and CDR2 SASEGT. The CDR3 length is 15 residues. Trimming removed 5 bases from V and 7 bases from J, with 18 bases in between. The CDR3, as DNA: TGTGCCAGCAGTTTTGGGGTGGGGCAGGGGAATGAGCAGTTCTTC. The encoded protein is CASSFGVGQGNEQFF.

This clone appeared a few times. The chain is built from TRBV7-8 and TRBJ2-7, with D tentatively TRBD1 (5 bases). This CDR3 contains 13 residues. From germline, CDR1 is SGHVS and CDR2 FQNEAQ. The germline V and J ends were trimmed by 1 base and 4 bases, with 8 bases remaining between them. The CDR3 coding sequence is TGTGCCAGCAGCTTAGACCAGGGTTACGAGCAGTACTTC. This translates into CASSLDQGYEQYF.

V gene TRBV6-1 combines with J gene TRBJ1-2; 7 nucleotides match TRBD1. Germline lookup yields CDR1 MNHNS and CDR2 SASEGT. V was pared by 10 bases and J by 4 bases, with 6 bases of the junction left unmatched. The CDR3 totals 12 residues. The CDR3: CAIATGPYGYTF. The CDR3 region has the DNA TGTGCCATCGCGACAGGGCCCTATGGCTACACCTTC.

This chain links TRBV9 with TRBJ2-2, with D possibly matching TRBD2 (5 bases). The germline CDR1 and CDR2 sequences are SGDLS and YYNGEE. The length of the CDR3 is 13 residues. Deletions cut 6 bases from V and 5 bases from J, with 11 bases between. The CDR3 DNA follows: TGTGCCAGCACCTCAAGCGGAACCGGGGAGCTGTTTTTT. Translation: CASTSSGTGELFF.

In this sample, this clone turned up once. The CDR3 nucleotides are TGTGCTAGTGGTTTGGAAGCTTTCGGGCCCCAGCATTTT. The encoded protein is CASGLEAFGPQHF. The V call is TRBV12-5, the J call TRBJ1-5; D unclear. The CDR3 spans 13 residues. Between the trimmed V and J ends, which lost 1 base and 9 bases, there was a span of 10 bases. CDR1 is LGHNT and CDR2 is FRNRAP in the germline V gene.

The rearrangement joins TRBV7-9 to TRBJ1-1; no clear D gene. CDR3 length: 13 amino acids. Germline V lookup: CDR1 SEHNR, CDR2 FQNEAQ (reference sequence). V was clipped by 1 base and J by 6 bases, with 9 bases between them. DNA for the CDR3: TGTGCCAGCAGCTTAGGACTTTTCGCTGAAGCTTTCTTT. Its protein is CASSLGLFAEAFF.

The chain links TRBV5-6 to TRBJ1-3, with D possibly being TRBD1 (5 bases). The CDR3 runs 15 residues. Germline-derived CDR1 and CDR2 are SGHDT and YYEEEE. Between the trimmed V and J ends, which lost 4 bases and 0 bases, there was a span of 11 bases. Here the CDR3 DNA reads TGTGCCAGCAGCCTGGGACGCCGCTCTGGAAACACCATATATTTT. Amino acid sequence: CASSLGRRSGNTIYF. Filled out from reference TRBV5-6 and TRBJ1-3, the complete variable domain reads DAGVTQSPTHLIKTRGQQVTLRCSPKSGHDTVSWYQQALGQGPQFIFQYYEEEERQRGNFPDRFSGHQFPNYSSELNVNALLLGDSALYLCASSLGRRSGNTIYFGEGSWLTVV.

The chain is built from TRBV11-2 and TRBJ2-1; D is uncertain. CDR1 SGHAT and CDR2 FQNNGV come from the germline V gene. The CDR3 runs to 15 residues. The V end was cut by 6 bases, the J end by 4 bases, with 16 bases between. DNA of the CDR3: TGTGCCAGCAGTAGACCCAATCCTGGGTACAATGAGCAGTTCTTC. This gives the protein CASSRPNPGYNEQFF.

V gene TRBV29-1 combines with J gene TRBJ1-2, with TRBD1 matching over 8 bases. With 4 bases clipped from V and 1 base from J, the junction kept 5 bases outside the gene matches. Germline values: CDR1 SQVTM, CDR2 ANQGSEA. The CDR3 is made up of 14 amino acids. The CDR3 sequence is CSVADRVGNYGYTF. As DNA, the CDR3 is TGCAGCGTTGCGGACAGGGTGGGTAACTATGGCTACACCTTC.